This T cell receptor (beta chain) was recorded in a study of blood T cell repertoires in COVID-19. TCRdb's copy holds only in-frame clones and misses some; the assay was immunoSEQ multiplex PCR. The data hold around 130,000 clones, with 75% to 90% observed a single time. This CDR3 has 13 amino acids. Germline loops: CDR1 MNHEY, CDR2 SVGAGI. V shed 6 bases and J shed 6 bases, with 11 bases lying between them. The chain has TRBV6-5 and TRBJ2-2; possibly TRBD2 for D (6 bases). The sequence came from a man between 65 and 85 years old with active or convalescent COVID-19. Sequenced material: peripheral blood. The CDR3 spells CASSVTRAGELFF. CDR3 bases: TGTGCCAGCAGCGTGACTAGGGCCGGGGAGCTGTTTTTT.